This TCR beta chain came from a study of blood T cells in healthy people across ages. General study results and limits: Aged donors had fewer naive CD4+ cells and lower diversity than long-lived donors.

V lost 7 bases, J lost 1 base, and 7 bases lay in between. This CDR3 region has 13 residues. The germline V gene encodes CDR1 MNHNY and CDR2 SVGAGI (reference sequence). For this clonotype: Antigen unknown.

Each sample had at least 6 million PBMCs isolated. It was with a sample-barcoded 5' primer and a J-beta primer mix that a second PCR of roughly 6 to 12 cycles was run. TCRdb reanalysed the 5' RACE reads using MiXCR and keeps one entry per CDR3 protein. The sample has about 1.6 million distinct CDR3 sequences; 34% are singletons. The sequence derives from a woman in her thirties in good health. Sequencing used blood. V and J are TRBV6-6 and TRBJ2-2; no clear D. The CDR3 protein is CASILQNTGELFF. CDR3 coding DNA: TGTGCCAGCATTTTACAGAACACCGGGGAGCTGTTTTTT.